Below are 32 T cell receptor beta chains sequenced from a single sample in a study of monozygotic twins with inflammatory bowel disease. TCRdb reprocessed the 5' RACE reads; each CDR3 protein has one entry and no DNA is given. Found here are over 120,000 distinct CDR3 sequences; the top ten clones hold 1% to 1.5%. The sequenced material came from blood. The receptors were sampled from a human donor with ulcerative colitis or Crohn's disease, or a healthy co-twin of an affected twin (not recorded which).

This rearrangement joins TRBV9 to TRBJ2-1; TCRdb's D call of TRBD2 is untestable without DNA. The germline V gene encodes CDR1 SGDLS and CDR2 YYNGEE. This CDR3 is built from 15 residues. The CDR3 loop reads CASSVSGALYNEQFF.

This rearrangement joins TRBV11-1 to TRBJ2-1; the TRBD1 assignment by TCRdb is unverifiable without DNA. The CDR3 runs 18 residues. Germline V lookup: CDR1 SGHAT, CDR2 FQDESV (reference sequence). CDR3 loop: CASSLKNPEGAFYNEQFF.

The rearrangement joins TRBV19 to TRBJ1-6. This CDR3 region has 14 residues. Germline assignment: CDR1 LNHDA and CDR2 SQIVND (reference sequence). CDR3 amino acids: CASSISGSGLPLHF.

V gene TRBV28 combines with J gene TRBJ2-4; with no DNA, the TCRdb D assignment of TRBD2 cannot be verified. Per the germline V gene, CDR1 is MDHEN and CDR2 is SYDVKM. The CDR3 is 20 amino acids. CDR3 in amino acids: CASSLGLTSGRPLAKNIQYF. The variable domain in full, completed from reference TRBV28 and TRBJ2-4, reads DVKVTQSSRYLVKRTGEKVFLECVQDMDHENMFWYRQDPGLGLRLIYFSYDVKMKEKGDIPEGYSVSREKKERFSLILESASTNQTSMYLCASSLGLTSGRPLAKNIQYFGAGTRLSVL.

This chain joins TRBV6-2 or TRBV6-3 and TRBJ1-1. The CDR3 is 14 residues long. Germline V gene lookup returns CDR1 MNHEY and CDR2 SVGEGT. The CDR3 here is CASSYWQMNTEAFF.

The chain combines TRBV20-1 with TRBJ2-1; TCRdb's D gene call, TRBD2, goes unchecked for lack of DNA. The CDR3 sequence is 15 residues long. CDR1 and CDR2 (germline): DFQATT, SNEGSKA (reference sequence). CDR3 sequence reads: CSARRLAGVGNEQFF.

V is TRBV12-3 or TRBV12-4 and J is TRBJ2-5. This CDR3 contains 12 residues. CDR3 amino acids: CASRWVQETQYF.

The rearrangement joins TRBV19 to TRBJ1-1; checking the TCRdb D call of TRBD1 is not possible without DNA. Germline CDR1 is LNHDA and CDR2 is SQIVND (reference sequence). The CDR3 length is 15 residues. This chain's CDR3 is CASSSSDGAGTEAFF.

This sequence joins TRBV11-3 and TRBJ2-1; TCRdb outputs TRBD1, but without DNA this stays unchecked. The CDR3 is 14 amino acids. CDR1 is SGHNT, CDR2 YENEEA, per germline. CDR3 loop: CASSGQRGLNEQFF. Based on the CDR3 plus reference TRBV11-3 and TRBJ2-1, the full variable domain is EAGVVQSPRYKIIEKKQPVAFWCNPISGHNTLYWYLQNLGQGPELLIRYENEEAVDDSQLPKDRFSAERLKGVDSTLKIQPAELGDSAVYLCASSGQRGLNEQFFGPGTRLTVL.

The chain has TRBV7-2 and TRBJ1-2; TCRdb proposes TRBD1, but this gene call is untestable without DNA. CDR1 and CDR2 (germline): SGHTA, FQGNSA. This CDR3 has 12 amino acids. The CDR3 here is CAKQGANYGYTF.

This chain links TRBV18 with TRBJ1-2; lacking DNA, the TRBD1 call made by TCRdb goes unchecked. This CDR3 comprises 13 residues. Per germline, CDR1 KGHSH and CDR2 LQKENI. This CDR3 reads CASSADRAYGYTF.

CDR3 residues: CASLQGASNTEAFF. This chain uses TRBV5-1 with TRBJ1-1; TCRdb's D call of TRBD1 is untestable without DNA. This CDR3 region has 14 residues. Germline V gives CDR1 SGHRS, CDR2 YFSETQ.

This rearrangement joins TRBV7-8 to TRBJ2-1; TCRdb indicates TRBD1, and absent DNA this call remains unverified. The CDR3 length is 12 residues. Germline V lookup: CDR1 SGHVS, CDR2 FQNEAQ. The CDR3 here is CAISERGNEQFF.

The CDR3 is CASSLRLPGGGTDTQYF. The J gene is TRBJ2-3, the V gene TRBV7-6; TCRdb's assignment of TRBD2 cannot be checked, as there is no DNA. CDR3 length equals 17 residues. In germline, CDR1 is SGHVS, CDR2 FNYEAQ.

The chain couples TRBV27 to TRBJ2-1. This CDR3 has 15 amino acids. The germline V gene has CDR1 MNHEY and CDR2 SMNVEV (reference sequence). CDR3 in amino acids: CASSLSGLGNNEQFF.

This chain's CDR3 is CASSQWGHGADEQYF. The chain links TRBV12-3 or TRBV12-4 to TRBJ2-7; TCRdb calls TRBD1, which cannot be checked without DNA. The CDR3 loop spans 15 amino acids.

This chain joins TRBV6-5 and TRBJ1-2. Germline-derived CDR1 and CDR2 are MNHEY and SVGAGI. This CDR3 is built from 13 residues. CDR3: CASSNEVNYGYTF.

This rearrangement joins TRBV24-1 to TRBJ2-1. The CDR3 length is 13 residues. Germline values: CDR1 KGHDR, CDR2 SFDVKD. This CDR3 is CATSDYRVDEQFF.

This CDR3 is CAWSVLGNNSPLHF. The V and J genes are TRBV30 and TRBJ1-6. Germline values: CDR1 GTSNPN, CDR2 SVGIG (reference sequence). The CDR3 sequence is 14 residues long.

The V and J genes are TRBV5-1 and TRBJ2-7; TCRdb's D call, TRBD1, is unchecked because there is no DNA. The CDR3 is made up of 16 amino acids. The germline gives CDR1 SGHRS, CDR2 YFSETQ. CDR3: CASSLGDRGRTREQYF.

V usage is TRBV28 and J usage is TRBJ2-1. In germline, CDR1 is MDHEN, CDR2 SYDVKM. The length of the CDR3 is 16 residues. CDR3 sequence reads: CASSYIERSSYNEQFF.

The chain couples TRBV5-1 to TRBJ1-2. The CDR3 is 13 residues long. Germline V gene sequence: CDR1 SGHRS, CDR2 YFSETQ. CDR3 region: CASSLDSMGGYTF.

CDR3: CASSQDGHNTDTQYF. The V and J genes are TRBV3-1 and TRBJ2-3. The CDR3 is made up of 15 amino acids. From germline, CDR1 is LGHDT and CDR2 YNNKEL (reference sequence).

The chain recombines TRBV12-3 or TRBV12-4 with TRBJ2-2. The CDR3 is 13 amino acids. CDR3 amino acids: CASRGVNTGELFF.

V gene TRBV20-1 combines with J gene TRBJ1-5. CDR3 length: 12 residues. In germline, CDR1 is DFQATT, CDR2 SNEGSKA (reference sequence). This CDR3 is CSARPEVQPQHF.

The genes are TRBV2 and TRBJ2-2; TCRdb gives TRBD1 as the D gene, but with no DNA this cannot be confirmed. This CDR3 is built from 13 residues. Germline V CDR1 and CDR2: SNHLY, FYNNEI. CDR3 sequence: CASSESGTGELFF.

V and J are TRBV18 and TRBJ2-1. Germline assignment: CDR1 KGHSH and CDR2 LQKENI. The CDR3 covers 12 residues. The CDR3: CASSPGDNEQFF.

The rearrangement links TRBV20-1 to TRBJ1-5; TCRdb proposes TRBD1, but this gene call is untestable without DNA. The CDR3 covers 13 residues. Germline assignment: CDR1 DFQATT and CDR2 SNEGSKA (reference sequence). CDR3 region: CSARSGVAQPQHF.

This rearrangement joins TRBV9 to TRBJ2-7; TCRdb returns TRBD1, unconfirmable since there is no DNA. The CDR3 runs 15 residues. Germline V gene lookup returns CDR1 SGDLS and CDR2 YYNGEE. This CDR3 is CASSVAWGATYEQYF.

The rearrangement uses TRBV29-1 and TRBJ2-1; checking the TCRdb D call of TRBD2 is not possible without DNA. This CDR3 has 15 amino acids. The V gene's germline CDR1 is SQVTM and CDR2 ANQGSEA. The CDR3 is CSVERAGGSYNEQFF.

CDR3: CSADRTGVETQYF. The V call is TRBV20-1, the J call TRBJ2-5; TCRdb reports TRBD1, a call that lacks DNA to check it against. Germline values: CDR1 DFQATT, CDR2 SNEGSKA (reference sequence). CDR3 length equals 13 residues.

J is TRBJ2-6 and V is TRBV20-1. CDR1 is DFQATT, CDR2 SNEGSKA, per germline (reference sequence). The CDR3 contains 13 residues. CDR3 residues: CSVQTSGANVLTF.